Below, 31 T cell receptor beta chains from the same sample are listed, as sequenced in a study of T cell repertoires and HLA-DP antigens. These receptors' antigens are unknown. The table came from immunoSEQ multiplex PCR; TCRdb's copy has only in-frame clones and leaves some out. The sample contains about 73,000 clones, about 80% of which appear only once. The sequencing input was CD4+ T cells from PBMCs. Receptors originate from a man aged 55 to 69 in good health and CMV-seronegative.

This clone was picked up a small number of times. This rearrangement joins TRBV19 to TRBJ2-5, with unresolved D. Trimming shortened V by 5 bases and J by 2 bases, and 9 bases separated the two germline ends. Looked up from germline, CDR1 is LNHDA and CDR2 is SQIVND (reference sequence). This CDR3 contains 13 residues. CDR3 in amino acids: CASSLSVQETQYF. The CDR3 region has the DNA TGTGCCAGTAGTCTATCGGTACAAGAGACCCAGTACTTC.

This clone came up a few times. V is TRBV30 and J is TRBJ2-7; D is undetermined. V lost 3 bases to trimming and J lost 2 bases, with 5 bases between them. This CDR3 comprises 11 residues. The germline V gene has CDR1 GTSNPN and CDR2 SVGIG (reference sequence). This CDR3 is CAWRIAYEQYF. In DNA form, the CDR3 reads TGTGCCTGGAGAATCGCCTACGAGCAGTACTTC.

The chain has TRBV4-3 and TRBJ1-2, with D possibly being TRBD1 (5 bases). CDR1 LGHNA and CDR2 YSLEER come from the germline V gene. The ends were cut back, 0 bases at V and 8 bases at J, with 16 bases in the middle. This CDR3 is 15 amino acids long. The CDR3 DNA follows: TGCGCCAGCAGCCAAGATGCGCAGGGCGGCTTCGGCTACACCTTC. The encoded protein is CASSQDAQGGFGYTF.

The chain employs TRBV7-9 and TRBJ1-2; possibly TRBD1 for D (6 bases). Germline V gene lookup returns CDR1 SEHNR and CDR2 FQNEAQ (reference sequence). Trimming shortened V by 5 bases and J by 3 bases, and 16 bases separated the two germline ends. This CDR3 comprises 15 residues. In DNA form, the CDR3 reads TGTGCCAGCAGCCTTCTAGGGGGAGAAGACTATGGCTACACCTTC. This codes for CASSLLGGEDYGYTF.

The chain couples TRBV14 to TRBJ2-1, with 13 bases fitting TRBD2. Germline-derived CDR1 and CDR2 are SGHDN and FVKESK. CDR3 length equals 16 residues. The trim removed 5 bases at V and 10 bases at J, leaving 11 bases unmatched. CDR3 sequence (DNA): TGTGCCAGCAGCTTAACAGGACTAGCGGGAGAGCGCGAGCAGTTCTTC. Protein: CASSLTGLAGEREQFF.

The V and J genes are TRBV11-2 and TRBJ2-7; the match to TRBD1 covers 8 bases. The trim removed 5 bases at V and 2 bases at J, leaving 8 bases unmatched. In germline, CDR1 is SGHAT, CDR2 FQNNGV. This CDR3 comprises 15 residues. The CDR3 here is CASSRGQGPTYEQYF. The CDR3 nucleotides are TGTGCCAGCAGCCGCGGACAGGGCCCAACCTACGAGCAGTACTTC.

Comments on this clone: Other nucleotide sequences from this sample produce the same CDR3. This sequence joins TRBV5-1 and TRBJ2-5, with D unresolved. This CDR3 contains 12 residues. V was trimmed by 2 bases and J by 2 bases, leaving 4 bases between them. Germline lookup yields CDR1 SGHRS and CDR2 YFSETQ. The CDR3 sequence is CASSFLQETQYF. The CDR3 bases are TGCGCCAGCAGCTTCTTGCAAGAGACCCAGTACTTC.

In this sample, this clone turned up a few times. This chain connects TRBV20-1 to TRBJ2-1; no reliable D call. Trimming left V 3 bases short and J 8 bases short, with 8 bases between. The CDR3 length is 11 residues. The germline CDR1 and CDR2 sequences are DFQATT and SNEGSKA (reference sequence). CDR3 protein: CSARDGYEQFF. CDR3 nucleotides: TGCAGTGCTAGGGATGGCTATGAGCAGTTCTTC.

Many counts were recorded for this clone. This sequence joins TRBV2 and TRBJ1-1; TRBD1 is a possible D gene (5 bases). Germline V gives CDR1 SNHLY, CDR2 FYNNEI. V lost 4 bases and J 1 base, leaving 7 bases between the germline ends. The CDR3 is 13 residues long. As DNA, the CDR3 is TGTGCCAGCAGTGGACAGCAGAACACTGAAGCTTTCTTT. It encodes CASSGQQNTEAFF.

The chain is built from TRBV5-1 and TRBJ2-5, with a possible D match to TRBD2 (6 bases). CDR3 size: 15 residues. Germline loops: CDR1 SGHRS, CDR2 YFSETQ. The V end was cut by 4 bases, the J end by 4 bases, with 17 bases between. CDR3 sequence: CASSLRGAGVETQYF. The CDR3 coding sequence is TGCGCCAGCAGCCTGAGGGGAGCGGGTGTAGAGACCCAGTACTTC. The whole variable domain, remainder taken from reference TRBV5-1 and TRBJ2-5, is KAGVTQTPRYLIKTRGQQVTLSCSPISGHRSVSWYQQTPGQGLQFLFEYFSETQRNKGNFPGRFSGRQFSNSRSEMNVSTLELGDSALYLCASSLRGAGVETQYFGPGTRLLVL.

The chain recombines TRBV7-2 with TRBJ1-2, with D possibly matching TRBD1 (6 bases). The CDR3 runs to 14 residues. Trimming cost V 6 bases and J 4 bases, with 15 bases left between them. The germline CDR1 and CDR2 sequences are SGHTA and FQGNSA. CDR3 sequence reads: CASSPTGQPYGYTF. The CDR3, as DNA: TGTGCCAGCAGTCCGACCGGACAGCCCTATGGCTACACCTTC.

The chain uses TRBV10-2 and TRBJ2-2; TRBD1 matches 7 bases. J lost 6 bases, V lost 6 bases, and 10 bases had no gene match. The CDR3 is 15 amino acids. CDR1 and CDR2 (germline): WSHSY, SAAADI. The CDR3: CASRARDSFSGELFF. As DNA, the CDR3 is TGCGCCAGCAGGGCCCGGGACAGTTTTTCCGGGGAGCTGTTTTTT.

The rearrangement uses TRBV2 and TRBJ1-5; unclear D gene. The germline V gene encodes CDR1 SNHLY and CDR2 FYNNEI. Trimming stripped 6 bases from V and 2 bases from J, with 17 bases between. The CDR3 loop spans 16 amino acids. CDR3 DNA sequence: TGTGCCAGCAGCCTTAGTCTCGGGGAAGGCAATCAGCCCCAGCATTTT. Protein: CASSLSLGEGNQPQHF. Supplemented by reference TRBV2 and TRBJ1-5, the full variable domain reads EPEVTQTPSHQVTQMGQEVILRCVPISNHLYFYWYRQILGQKVEFLVSFYNNEISEKSEIFDDQFSVERPDGSNFTLKIRSTKLEDSAMYFCASSLSLGEGNQPQHFGDGTRLSIL.

The chain employs TRBV9 and TRBJ1-2, with D perhaps matching TRBD1 (5 bases). This CDR3 spans 15 amino acids. The germline V gene has CDR1 SGDLS and CDR2 YYNGEE. Between the trimmed V and J ends, which lost 0 bases and 7 bases, there was a span of 16 bases. CDR3 protein: CASSVAQAGWTGYTF. The CDR3 DNA sequence: TGTGCCAGCAGCGTAGCCCAGGCAGGGTGGACTGGCTACACCTTC.

This chain links TRBV15 with TRBJ2-5; tentatively, D is TRBD1 or TRBD2 (5 bases each). Germline CDR1 reads LNHNV; CDR2 reads YYDKDF (reference sequence). V lost 1 base to trimming and J lost 4 bases, with 10 bases between them. The CDR3 extends over 14 amino acids. The CDR3 spells CATSRAGGSETQYF. The CDR3 nucleotides read TGTGCCACCAGCAGAGCTGGGGGATCAGAGACCCAGTACTTC. Full variable domain (outside the CDR3, taken from reference TRBV15 and TRBJ2-5): DAMVIQNPRYQVTQFGKPVTLSCSQTLNHNVMYWYQQKSSQAPKLLFHYYDKDFNNEADTPDNFQSRRPNTSFCFLDIRSPGLGDTAMYLCATSRAGGSETQYFGPGTRLLVL.

The V and J genes are TRBV5-1 and TRBJ1-1, with D possibly being TRBD1 (5 bases). Germline V gene data show CDR1 as SGHRS and CDR2 as YFSETQ. CDR3 length equals 14 residues. The V end lost 4 bases, the J end lost 4 bases, and 14 bases lay between the germline ends. The CDR3 nucleotides read TGCGCCAGCAGCCCCGAGGCGGGGGGCACTGAAGCTTTCTTT. Translated: CASSPEAGGTEAFF. Complete variable domain (other parts from reference TRBV5-1 and TRBJ1-1): KAGVTQTPRYLIKTRGQQVTLSCSPISGHRSVSWYQQTPGQGLQFLFEYFSETQRNKGNFPGRFSGRQFSNSRSEMNVSTLELGDSALYLCASSPEAGGTEAFFGQGTRLTVV.

This chain joins TRBV28 and TRBJ1-1; D is possibly TRBD1 (6 bases). This CDR3 spans 15 amino acids. The germline V gene has CDR1 MDHEN and CDR2 SYDVKM. V was clipped by 6 bases and J by 1 base, with 15 bases between them. The CDR3 DNA follows: TGTGCCAGCAGCCTCCGGCAGGGGCGGAACACTGAAGCTTTCTTT. As protein: CASSLRQGRNTEAFF.

In this sample, this clone turned up a few times. This chain joins TRBV19 and TRBJ2-1; 9 bases fit TRBD2. With 4 bases clipped from V and 1 base from J, the junction kept 11 bases outside the gene matches. Germline V gene data show CDR1 as LNHDA and CDR2 as SQIVND (reference sequence). The CDR3 contains 18 residues. The CDR3 sequence: CASSTPRSGGKSYNEQFF. The CDR3 nucleotides read TGTGCCAGTAGTACCCCTAGGAGCGGGGGGAAATCCTACAATGAGCAGTTCTTC.

V usage is TRBV18 and J usage is TRBJ1-2; D is possibly TRBD1 (6 bases). Germline CDR1 reads KGHSH; CDR2 reads LQKENI. The length of the CDR3 is 14 residues. V was pared by 5 bases and J by 5 bases, with 15 bases between. The CDR3 nucleotides are TGTGCCAGCTCAGCCCTCCGGGACACATATGGCTACACCTTC. It specifies CASSALRDTYGYTF.

Only a few counts were recorded for this clone. V usage is TRBV6-1 and J usage is TRBJ2-5, with D uncertain. The CDR3 is 13 residues long. Trimming removed 2 bases at V and 1 base at J, with 5 bases between. Germline CDR1 reads MNHNS; CDR2 reads SASEGT. The CDR3 here is CASSELPQETQYF. CDR3 bases: TGTGCCAGCAGTGAACTCCCCCAAGAGACCCAGTACTTC.

This clone was observed a few times. This rearrangement joins TRBV5-4 to TRBJ1-2; 8 bases match TRBD1. J was trimmed by 11 bases and V by 0 bases; bases with no gene match: 15. Germline assignment: CDR1 SGHNT and CDR2 YYREEE (reference sequence). This CDR3 spans 16 amino acids. CDR3 amino acids: CASSLANVRTGTKYTF. The CDR3, as DNA: TGTGCCAGCAGCTTGGCCAATGTTCGGACAGGGACCAAATACACCTTC.

The chain recombines TRBV19 with TRBJ2-3; no clear D. The CDR3 loop spans 15 amino acids. In germline, CDR1 is LNHDA, CDR2 SQIVND (reference sequence). V lost 5 bases, J lost 2 bases, and 14 bases lay in between. The CDR3 loop is CASSDVGYSTDTQYF. As DNA, the CDR3 is TGTGCCAGTAGTGATGTCGGTTACTCCACAGATACGCAGTATTTT.

This chain uses TRBV5-4 with TRBJ1-2; 9 bases match TRBD1. The V segment lost 2 bases and the J segment 1 base; nucleotides outside the gene matches: 6. Germline assignment: CDR1 SGHNT and CDR2 YYREEE (reference sequence). The CDR3 extends over 16 amino acids. The CDR3 sequence is CASSFGTGRNNYGYTF. DNA of the CDR3: TGTGCCAGCAGCTTTGGGACAGGGAGGAATAACTATGGCTACACCTTC. Together with reference TRBV5-4 and TRBJ1-2, the CDR3 gives the full variable domain: ETGVTQSPTHLIKTRGQQVTLRCSSQSGHNTVSWYQQALGQGPQFIFQYYREEENGRGNFPPRFSGLQFPNYSSELNVNALELDDSALYLCASSFGTGRNNYGYTFGSGTRLTVV.

The gene calls are TRBV7-9 and TRBJ1-4, with 8 bases lining up with TRBD1. The CDR3 contains 15 residues. V gave up 5 bases and J gave up 8 bases; unmatched junction bases: 10. Germline V gene sequence: CDR1 SEHNR, CDR2 FQNEAQ (reference sequence). CDR3 bases: TGTGCCAGCAGCCAGGCAGGGGGCGCAGGCGAAAAACTGTTTTTT. Protein product: CASSQAGGAGEKLFF.

The DNA of the CDR3 is TGTGCCAGCAGCCCGCAGGGGGGTTGGGAGTATTTT. This codes for CASSPQGGWEYF. This chain links TRBV27 with TRBJ2-3; tentative D call: TRBD1 (7 bases). The ends were cut back, 6 bases at V and 13 bases at J, with 17 bases in the middle. The CDR3 consists of 12 residues. The germline V gene encodes CDR1 MNHEY and CDR2 SMNVEV (reference sequence).

The chain carries TRBV10-3 and TRBJ1-5; no clear D. Trimming removed 5 bases from V and 1 base from J, with 6 bases in between. The length of the CDR3 is 13 residues. CDR1 is ENHRY, CDR2 SYGVKD, per germline. CDR3 bases: TGTGCCATCAGTCAAGAGAGCAATCAGCCCCAGCATTTT. Protein sequence: CAISQESNQPQHF.

The chain recombines TRBV27 with TRBJ2-4, with TRBD1 matching 7 bases. The CDR3 totals 14 residues. V lost 4 bases and J lost 11; bases outside the gene matches: 11. Germline V gives CDR1 MNHEY, CDR2 SMNVEV (reference sequence). This CDR3 is CASSSLRTGQFQYF. The CDR3 nucleotides are TGTGCCAGCAGTTCTTTGAGGACAGGCCAATTTCAGTACTTC.

The rearrangement links TRBV9 to TRBJ2-2; 11 nucleotides align to TRBD2. From germline, CDR1 is SGDLS and CDR2 YYNGEE. This CDR3 comprises 16 residues. The J segment lost 5 bases and the V segment lost 3 bases, leaving 6 bases of the junction unmatched. As DNA, the CDR3 is TGTGCCAGCAGCGCCAGGGCTAGCGGGGGGACCGGGGAGCTGTTTTTT. Encoded protein: CASSARASGGTGELFF. Drawing the rest from reference TRBV9 and TRBJ2-2, the complete variable domain is DSGVTQTPKHLITATGQRVTLRCSPRSGDLSVYWYQQSLDQGLQFLIQYYNGEERAKGNILERFSAQQFPDLHSELNLSSLELGDSALYFCASSARASGGTGELFFGEGSRLTVL.

This clone has just one count. V is TRBV6-5 and J is TRBJ1-5, with 10 bases identical to TRBD1. J lost 5 bases, V lost 6 bases, and 4 bases had no gene match. The CDR3 extends over 14 amino acids. Germline V gives CDR1 MNHEY, CDR2 SVGAGI. DNA of the CDR3: TGTGCCAGCAGGGGACAGGGGAGGCATCAGCCCCAGCATTTT. Its protein product is CASRGQGRHQPQHF.

CDR3 nucleotide sequence: TGTGCCAGCAGCTTCCCAGATACGCAGTATTTT. Translation: CASSFPDTQYF. The J gene is TRBJ2-3, the V gene TRBV11-2, with D unresolved. CDR3 length: 11 amino acids. Trimming took 3 bases from V and 4 from J, leaving 2 bases between them. Germline V lookup: CDR1 SGHAT, CDR2 FQNNGV.

J is TRBJ1-2 and V is TRBV6-5; a possible D gene is TRBD1 (6 bases). In germline, CDR1 is MNHEY, CDR2 SVGAGI. The CDR3 consists of 14 residues. V lost 5 bases and J lost 4, with 14 bases in between. CDR3 sequence: CASSLAGGGYGYTF. The CDR3 nucleotides read TGTGCCAGCAGTCTTGCCGGGGGCGGCTATGGCTACACCTTC.